The clone carrying this T cell receptor (beta chain) was seen more than once but under ten times. This specimen comes from a study of T cell changes during pregnancy in multiple sclerosis. Assay used: immunoSEQ multiplex PCR; TCRdb lists only in-frame clones, some missing. The sample includes 50,000 or so clones, roughly nine tenths of them seen just once. CDR3 length equals 14 residues. The germline CDR1 and CDR2 sequences are MDHEN and SYDVKM. Trimming cost V 10 bases and J 6 bases, with 19 bases left between them. The sample here was CD8+ T cells from peripheral blood mononuclear cells, taken in the second trimester of pregnancy. The source is a female donor with multiple sclerosis, enrolled in a pregnancy study. The chain joins TRBV28 to TRBJ1-5; D remains ambiguous. CDR3 loop: CAMRPAGIGQPQHF. CDR3 coding DNA: TGTGCCATGCGACCCGCGGGGATCGGTCAGCCCCAGCATTTT.